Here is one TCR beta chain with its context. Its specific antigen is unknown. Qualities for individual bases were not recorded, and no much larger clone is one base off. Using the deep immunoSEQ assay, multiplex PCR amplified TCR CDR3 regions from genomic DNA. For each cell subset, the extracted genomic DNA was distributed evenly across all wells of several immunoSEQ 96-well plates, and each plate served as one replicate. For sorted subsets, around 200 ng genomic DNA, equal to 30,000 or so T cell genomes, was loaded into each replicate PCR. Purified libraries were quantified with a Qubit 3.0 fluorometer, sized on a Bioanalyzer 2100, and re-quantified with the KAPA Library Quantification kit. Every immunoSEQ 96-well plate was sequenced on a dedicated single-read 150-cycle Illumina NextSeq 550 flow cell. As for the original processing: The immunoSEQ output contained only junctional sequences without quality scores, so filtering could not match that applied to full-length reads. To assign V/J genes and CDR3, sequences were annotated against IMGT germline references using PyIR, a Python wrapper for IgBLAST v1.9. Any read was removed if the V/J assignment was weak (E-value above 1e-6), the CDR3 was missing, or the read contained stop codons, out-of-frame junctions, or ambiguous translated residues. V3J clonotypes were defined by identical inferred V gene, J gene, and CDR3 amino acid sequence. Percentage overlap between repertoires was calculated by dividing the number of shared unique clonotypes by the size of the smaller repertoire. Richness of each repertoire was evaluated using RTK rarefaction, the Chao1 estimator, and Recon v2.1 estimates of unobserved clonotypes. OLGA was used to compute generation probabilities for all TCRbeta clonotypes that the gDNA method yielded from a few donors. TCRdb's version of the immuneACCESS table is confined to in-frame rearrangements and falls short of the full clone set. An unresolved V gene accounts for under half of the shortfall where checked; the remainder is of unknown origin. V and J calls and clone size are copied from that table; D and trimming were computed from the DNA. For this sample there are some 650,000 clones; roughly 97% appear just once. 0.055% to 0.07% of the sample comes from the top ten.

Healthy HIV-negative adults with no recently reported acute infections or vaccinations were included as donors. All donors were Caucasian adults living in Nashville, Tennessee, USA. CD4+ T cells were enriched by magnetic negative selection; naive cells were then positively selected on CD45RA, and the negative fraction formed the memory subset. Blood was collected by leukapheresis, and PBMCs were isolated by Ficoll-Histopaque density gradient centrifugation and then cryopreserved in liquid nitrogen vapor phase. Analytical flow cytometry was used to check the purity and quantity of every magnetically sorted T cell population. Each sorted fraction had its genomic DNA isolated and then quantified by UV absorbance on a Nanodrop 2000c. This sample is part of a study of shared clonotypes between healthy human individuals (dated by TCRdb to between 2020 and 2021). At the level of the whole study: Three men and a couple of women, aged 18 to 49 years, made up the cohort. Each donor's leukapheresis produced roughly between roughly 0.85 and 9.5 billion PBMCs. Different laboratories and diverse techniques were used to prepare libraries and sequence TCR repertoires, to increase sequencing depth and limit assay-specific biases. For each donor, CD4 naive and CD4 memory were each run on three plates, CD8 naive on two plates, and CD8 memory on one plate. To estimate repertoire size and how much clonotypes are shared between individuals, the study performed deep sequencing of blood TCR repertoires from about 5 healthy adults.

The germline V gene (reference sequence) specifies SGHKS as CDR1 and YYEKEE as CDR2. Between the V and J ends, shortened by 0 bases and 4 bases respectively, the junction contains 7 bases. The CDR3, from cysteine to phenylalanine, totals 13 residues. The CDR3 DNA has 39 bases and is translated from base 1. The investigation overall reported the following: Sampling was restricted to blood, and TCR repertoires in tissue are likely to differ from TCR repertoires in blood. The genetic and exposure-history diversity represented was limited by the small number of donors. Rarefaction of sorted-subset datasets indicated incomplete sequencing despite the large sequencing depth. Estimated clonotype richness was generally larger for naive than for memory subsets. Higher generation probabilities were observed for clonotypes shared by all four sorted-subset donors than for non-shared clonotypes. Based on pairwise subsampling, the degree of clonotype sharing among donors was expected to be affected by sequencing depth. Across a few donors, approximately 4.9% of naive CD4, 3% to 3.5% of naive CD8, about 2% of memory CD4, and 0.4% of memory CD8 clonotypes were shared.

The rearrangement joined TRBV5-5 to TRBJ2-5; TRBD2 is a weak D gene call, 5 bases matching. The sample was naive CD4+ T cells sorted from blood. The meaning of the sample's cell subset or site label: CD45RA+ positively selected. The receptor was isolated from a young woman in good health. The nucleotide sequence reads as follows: TGTGCCAGCAGCTTGGCTAGCCCAGAGACCCAGTACTTC. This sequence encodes CASSLASPETQYF.